The source of this T cell receptor (beta chain) is a study of blood T cell repertoires in COVID-19. Across the study: The United States, Italy and Spain were the sources of the acute and convalescent COVID-19 samples. T cells, B-cell-depleted T cells, or PBMCs supplied cDNA or gDNA.

Authors' analysis steps: Reference gene primers were amplified, and this amplification served to estimate nucleated cell counts. Profiling relied on immunoSEQ multiplex PCR, and the TCRdb table lists in-frame clones only, not all of them. Clonal size and the V and J genes are those of that table, whereas D and trimming came from the DNA. The table records approximately 210,000 clones, around 80% of them present only once. Germline CDR1 and CDR2: SEHNR and FQNEAQ (reference sequence). CDR3 length: 16 amino acids. V shed 3 bases and J 4 bases; nucleotides not matched to a gene: 8. The J gene is TRBJ1-3, the V gene TRBV7-9; the match to TRBD1 covers 8 bases. Sequencing was performed on peripheral blood. The receptor's source is a woman between 45 and 65 years old with acute or convalescent COVID-19. The CDR3 region is CASSFFRGLGGNTIYF. The CDR3 bases are TGTGCCAGCAGCTTTTTCAGGGGGCTGGGAGGAAACACCATATATTTT.